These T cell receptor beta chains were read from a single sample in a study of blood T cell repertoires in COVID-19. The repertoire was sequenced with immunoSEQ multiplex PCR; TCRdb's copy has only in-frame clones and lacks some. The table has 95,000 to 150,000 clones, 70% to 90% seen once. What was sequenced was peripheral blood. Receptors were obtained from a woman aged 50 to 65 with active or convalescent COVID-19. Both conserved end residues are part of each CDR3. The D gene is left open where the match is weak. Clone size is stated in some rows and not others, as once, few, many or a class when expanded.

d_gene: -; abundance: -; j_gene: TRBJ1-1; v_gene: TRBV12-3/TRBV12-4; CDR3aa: CASSPGLAEAFF; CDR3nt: TGTGCCAGCAGTCCAGGACTGGCTGAAGCTTTCTTT
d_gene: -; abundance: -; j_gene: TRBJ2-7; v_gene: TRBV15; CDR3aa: CATSRAPPGDPLTYEQYF; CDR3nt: TGTGCCACCAGCAGAGCCCCCCCGGGTGACCCGCTGACCTACGAGCAGTACTTC
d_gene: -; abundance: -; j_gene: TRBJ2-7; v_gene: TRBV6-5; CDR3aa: CATLRGAYEQYF; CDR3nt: TGTGCCACACTCCGCGGGGCCTACGAGCAGTACTTC
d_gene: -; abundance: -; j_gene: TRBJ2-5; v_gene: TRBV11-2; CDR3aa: CASSLVGGVGETQYF; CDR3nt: TGTGCCAGCAGCTTAGTAGGCGGGGTTGGAGAGACCCAGTACTTC
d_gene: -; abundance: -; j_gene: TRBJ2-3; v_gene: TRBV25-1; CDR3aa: CASSELGAVSTDTQYF; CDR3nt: TGTGCCAGCAGTGAATTGGGAGCTGTTAGCACAGATACGCAGTATTTT
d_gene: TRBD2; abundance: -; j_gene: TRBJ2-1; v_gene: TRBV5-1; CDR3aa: CASSLGFVGRREQFF; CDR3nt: TGCGCCAGCAGCTTGGGCTTTGTCGGGAGGCGCGAGCAGTTCTTC
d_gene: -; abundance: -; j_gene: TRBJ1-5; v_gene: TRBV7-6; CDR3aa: CAIPVLQGKILASNQPQHF; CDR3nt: TGTGCCATTCCCGTCTTGCAGGGAAAAATTTTAGCTAGCAATCAGCCCCAGCATTTT
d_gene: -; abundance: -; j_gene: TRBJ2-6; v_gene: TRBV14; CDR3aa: CASSPQEPGANVLTF; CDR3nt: TGTGCCAGCAGCCCCCAAGAGCCTGGGGCCAACGTCCTGACTTTC
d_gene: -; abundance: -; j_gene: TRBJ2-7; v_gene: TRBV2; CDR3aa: CASLLELQDYHEQYF; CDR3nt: TGTGCCAGCTTACTAGAACTCCAGGATTACCACGAGCAGTACTTC
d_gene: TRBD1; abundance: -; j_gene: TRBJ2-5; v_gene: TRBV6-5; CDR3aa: CASSYSRDSQETQYF; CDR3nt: TGTGCCAGCAGTTACTCCCGGGACAGCCAAGAGACCCAGTACTTC
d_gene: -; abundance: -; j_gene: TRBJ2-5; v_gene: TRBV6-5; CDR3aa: CASRPLGGTQYF; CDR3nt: TGTGCCAGCAGGCCTCTCGGCGGGACCCAGTACTTC
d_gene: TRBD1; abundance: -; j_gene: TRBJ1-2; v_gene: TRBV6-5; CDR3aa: CASTPGQGYYGYTF; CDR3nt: TGTGCCAGCACTCCGGGACAGGGATACTATGGCTACACCTTC
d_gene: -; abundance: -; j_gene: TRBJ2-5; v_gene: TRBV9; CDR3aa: CASSGGQVETQYF; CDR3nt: TGTGCCAGCAGCGGCGGACAAGTAGAGACCCAGTACTTC
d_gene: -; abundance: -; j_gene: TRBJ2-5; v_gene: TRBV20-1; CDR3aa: CSASWDTEFQETQYF; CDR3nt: TGCAGTGCTAGTTGGGACACCGAGTTCCAAGAGACCCAGTACTTC
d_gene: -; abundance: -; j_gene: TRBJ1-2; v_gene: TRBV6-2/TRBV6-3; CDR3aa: CASSYGAYGYTF; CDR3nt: TGTGCCAGCAGTTACGGAGCCTATGGCTACACCTTC
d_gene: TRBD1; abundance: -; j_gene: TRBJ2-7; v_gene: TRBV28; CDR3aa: CASRPDRGPHEQYF; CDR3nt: TGTGCCAGCAGACCCGACAGGGGGCCGCACGAGCAGTACTTC
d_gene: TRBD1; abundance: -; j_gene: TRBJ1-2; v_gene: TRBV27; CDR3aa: CASSLWQGGGYTF; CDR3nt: TGTGCCAGCAGTCTGTGGCAGGGGGGTGGCTACACCTTC
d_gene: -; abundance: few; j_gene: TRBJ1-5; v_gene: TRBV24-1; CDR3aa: CATSGQGGNQPQHF; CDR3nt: TGTGCCACCAGTGGTCAGGGTGGCAATCAGCCCCAGCATTTT
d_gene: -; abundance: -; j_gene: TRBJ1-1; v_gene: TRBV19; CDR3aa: CASNGPRDEAFF; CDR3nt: TGTGCCAGTAATGGGCCCAGGGATGAAGCTTTCTTT
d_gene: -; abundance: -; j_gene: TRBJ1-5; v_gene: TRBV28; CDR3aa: CASSPVRSSNQPQHF; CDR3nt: TGTGCCAGCAGTCCCGTGCGGTCTAGCAATCAGCCCCAGCATTTT
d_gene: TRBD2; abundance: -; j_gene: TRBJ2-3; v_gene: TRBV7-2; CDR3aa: CASSSSLLAGTDTQYF; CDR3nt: TGTGCCAGCAGCTCGAGCCTGCTAGCGGGCACAGATACGCAGTATTTT
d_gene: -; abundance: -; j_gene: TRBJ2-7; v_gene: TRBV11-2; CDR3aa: CASSLGPATTGYEQYF; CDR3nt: TGTGCCAGCAGCTTAGGCCCCGCGACCACAGGCTACGAGCAGTACTTC
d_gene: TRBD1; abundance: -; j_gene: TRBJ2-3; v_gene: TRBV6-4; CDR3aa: CASSQTGTEATDTQYF; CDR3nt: TGTGCCAGCAGTCAAACCGGGACAGAAGCGACAGATACGCAGTATTTT
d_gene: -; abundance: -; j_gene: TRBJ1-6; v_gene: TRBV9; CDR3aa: CASSLDSYNSPLHF; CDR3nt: TGTGCCAGCAGTTTGGACAGTTATAATTCACCCCTCCACTTT
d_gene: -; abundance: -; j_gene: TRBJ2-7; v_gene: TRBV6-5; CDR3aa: CASTQTLDSYEQYF; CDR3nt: TGTGCCAGCACCCAAACTCTAGACTCCTACGAGCAGTACTTC
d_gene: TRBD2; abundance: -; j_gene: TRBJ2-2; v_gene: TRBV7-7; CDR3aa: CASSPSSGRLTGELFF; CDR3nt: TGTGCTAGCAGCCCTTCTAGCGGGAGATTAACCGGGGAGCTGTTTTTT
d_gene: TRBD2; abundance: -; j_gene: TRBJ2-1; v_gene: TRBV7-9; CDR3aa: CASSLTSGLYNEQFF; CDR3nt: TGTGCCAGCAGCTTAACTAGCGGCTTATACAATGAGCAGTTCTTC
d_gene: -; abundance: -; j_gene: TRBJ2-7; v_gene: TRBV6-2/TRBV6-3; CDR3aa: CASSSNRMLVEQYF; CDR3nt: TGTGCCAGCAGTTCTAACAGGATGTTAGTCGAGCAGTACTTC
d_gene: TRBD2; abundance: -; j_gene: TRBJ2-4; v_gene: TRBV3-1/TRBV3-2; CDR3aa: CASSQVGSPSGRAWAKNIQYF; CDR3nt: TGTGCCAGCAGCCAAGTAGGGAGTCCTAGCGGGAGGGCCTGGGCCAAAAACATTCAGTACTTC
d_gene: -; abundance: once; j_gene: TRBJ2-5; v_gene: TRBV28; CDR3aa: CASSLVSTGTQYF; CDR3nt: TGTGCCAGCAGTTTAGTCAGCACAGGGACCCAGTACTTC
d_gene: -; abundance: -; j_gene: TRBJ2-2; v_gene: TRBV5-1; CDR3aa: CASSLMGGGELFF; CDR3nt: TGCGCCAGCAGCTTGATGGGGGGCGGGGAGCTGTTTTTT
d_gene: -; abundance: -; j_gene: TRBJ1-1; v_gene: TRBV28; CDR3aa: CASSLLSGVSEAFF; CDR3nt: TGTGCCAGCAGTTTATTATCAGGGGTCAGTGAAGCTTTCTTT
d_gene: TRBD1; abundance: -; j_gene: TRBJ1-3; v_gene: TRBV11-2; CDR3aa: CASSLIKTGPSGNTIYF; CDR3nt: TGTGCCAGCAGCTTAATTAAGACAGGGCCCTCTGGAAACACCATATATTTT
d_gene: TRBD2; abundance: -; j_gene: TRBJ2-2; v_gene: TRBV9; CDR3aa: CASSVEGLAITGELFF; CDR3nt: TGTGCCAGCAGCGTAGAGGGACTAGCTATCACCGGGGAGCTGTTTTTT
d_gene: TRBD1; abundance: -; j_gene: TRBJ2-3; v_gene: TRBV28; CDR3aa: CASRGDRGRTDTQYF; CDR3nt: TGTGCCAGCAGGGGGGACAGGGGGCGCACAGATACGCAGTATTTT
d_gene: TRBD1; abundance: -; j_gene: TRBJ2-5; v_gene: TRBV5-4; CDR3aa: CASTLTGNQETQYF; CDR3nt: TGTGCCAGCACCCTGACAGGGAACCAAGAGACCCAGTACTTC
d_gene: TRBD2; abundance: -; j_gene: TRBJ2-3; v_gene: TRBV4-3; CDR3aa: CASSQAWGAGGTDTQYF; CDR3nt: TGCGCCAGCAGCCAAGCCTGGGGGGCGGGAGGAACAGATACGCAGTATTTT
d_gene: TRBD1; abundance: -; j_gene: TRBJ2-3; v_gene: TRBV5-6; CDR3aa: CASSSTTGLGTDTQYF; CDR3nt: TGTGCCAGCAGCTCGACGACAGGGCTGGGCACAGATACGCAGTATTTT
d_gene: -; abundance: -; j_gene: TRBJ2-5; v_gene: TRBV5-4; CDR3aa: CASSSSRGEETQYF; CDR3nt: TGTGCCAGCAGCTCGTCCCGGGGAGAAGAGACCCAGTACTTC
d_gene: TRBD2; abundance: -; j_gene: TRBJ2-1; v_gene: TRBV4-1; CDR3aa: CASSQDLFGTRGYNEQFF; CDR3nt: TGCGCCAGCAGCCAAGATCTGTTCGGGACTAGAGGATACAATGAGCAGTTCTTC
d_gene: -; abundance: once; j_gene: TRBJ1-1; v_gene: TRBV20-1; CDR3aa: CSASRGPQNTEAFF; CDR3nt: TGCAGTGCTAGTCGAGGGCCGCAGAACACTGAAGCTTTCTTT
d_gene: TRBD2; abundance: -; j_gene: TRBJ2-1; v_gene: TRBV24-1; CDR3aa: CATMPAGGMGYNEQFF; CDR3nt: TGTGCCACCATGCCGGCGGGGGGCATGGGGTACAATGAGCAGTTCTTC
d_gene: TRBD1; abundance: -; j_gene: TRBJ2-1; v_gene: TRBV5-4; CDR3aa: CASSPPGQGNNEQFF; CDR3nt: TGTGCCAGCAGCCCACCGGGACAGGGGAACAATGAGCAGTTCTTC
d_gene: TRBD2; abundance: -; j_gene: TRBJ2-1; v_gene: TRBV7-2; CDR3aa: CASSPGLASNEQFF; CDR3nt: TGTGCCAGCAGCCCTGGACTAGCCTCCAATGAGCAGTTCTTC
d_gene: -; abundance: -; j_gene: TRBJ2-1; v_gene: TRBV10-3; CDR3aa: CAISEPNRALNNEQFF; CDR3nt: TGTGCCATCAGTGAGCCCAACCGAGCACTGAACAATGAGCAGTTCTTC
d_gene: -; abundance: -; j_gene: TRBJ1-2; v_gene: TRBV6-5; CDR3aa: CASSSTVQRYGYTF; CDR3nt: TGTGCCAGCAGTTCGACAGTCCAACGCTATGGCTACACCTTC
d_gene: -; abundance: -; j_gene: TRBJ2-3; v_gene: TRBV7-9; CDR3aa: CASSLDEGVDSTDTQYF; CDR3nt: TGTGCCAGCAGCTTAGATGAAGGGGTCGATAGCACAGATACGCAGTATTTT
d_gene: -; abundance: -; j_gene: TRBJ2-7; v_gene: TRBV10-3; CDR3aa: CAISESWGAYEQYF; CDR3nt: TGTGCCATCAGTGAGTCGTGGGGGGCCTACGAGCAGTACTTC
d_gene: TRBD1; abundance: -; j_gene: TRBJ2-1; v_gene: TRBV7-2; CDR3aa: CASSSRDSYYNEQFF; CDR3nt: TGTGCCAGCAGCTCCAGGGACAGTTATTACAATGAGCAGTTCTTC
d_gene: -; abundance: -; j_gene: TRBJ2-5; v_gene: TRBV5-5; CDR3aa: CASSLAETQYF; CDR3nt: TGTGCCAGCAGCTTGGCGGAGACCCAGTACTTC